Below, 4 T cell receptor beta chains from the same sample are listed, as sequenced in a study of technical replicates of blood from a few donors. Data came from immunoSEQ multiplex PCR; TCRdb stores just in-frame clones and leaves some out. This table has around 65,000 clones, more than 75% appearing once. Sequencing was carried out using PBMCs. The receptors were gathered from a human donor in good health. Some clones in this sample may be carry-over from other donors' samples.

There are a few counts of this clone. The CDR3 DNA sequence: TGTGCCAGTAGTATTGGCAGGAGGGTTTCACCCCTCCACTTT. Protein: CASSIGRRVSPLHF. V and J are TRBV19 and TRBJ1-6; D call uncertain. Germline V gives CDR1 LNHDA, CDR2 SQIVND (reference sequence). The V gene lost 3 bases and the J gene lost 9 bases, with 12 bases spanning the gap. CDR3 size: 14 residues.

The CDR3: CASSASLESSYEQYF. The CDR3 DNA reads as TGTGCCAGCAGCGCCTCTCTAGAGAGCTCCTACGAGCAGTACTTC. The rearrangement uses TRBV9 and TRBJ2-7; no clear D. CDR1 is SGDLS, CDR2 YYNGEE, per germline. This CDR3 has 15 residues. V lost 3 bases and J 0 bases, leaving 13 bases between the germline ends. Using reference TRBV9 and TRBJ2-7 for the parts outside the CDR3, the full variable domain is DSGVTQTPKHLITATGQRVTLRCSPRSGDLSVYWYQQSLDQGLQFLIQYYNGEERAKGNILERFSAQQFPDLHSELNLSSLELGDSALYFCASSASLESSYEQYFGPGTRLTVT.

This clone appeared once. The chain has TRBV10-3 and TRBJ1-1, with D possibly TRBD1 on 6 matching bases. CDR3 length: 13 amino acids. Trimming removed 4 bases at V and 5 bases at J, with 11 bases between. Germline-derived CDR1 and CDR2 are ENHRY and SYGVKD. CDR3 protein: CAISVGQGTEAFF. CDR3 nucleotides: TGTGCCATCAGTGTTGGCCAGGGGACTGAAGCTTTCTTT.

The rearrangement uses TRBV9 and TRBJ1-4; TRBD1 might be the D (5 bases). The CDR3 covers 15 residues. Trimming left V 0 bases short and J 0 bases short, with 6 bases between. The germline CDR1 and CDR2 sequences are SGDLS and YYNGEE. This CDR3 reads CASSVEGSTNEKLFF. CDR3 bases: TGTGCCAGCAGCGTAGAGGGGTCAACTAATGAAAAACTGTTTTTT. The whole variable domain, remainder taken from reference TRBV9 and TRBJ1-4, is DSGVTQTPKHLITATGQRVTLRCSPRSGDLSVYWYQQSLDQGLQFLIQYYNGEERAKGNILERFSAQQFPDLHSELNLSSLELGDSALYFCASSVEGSTNEKLFFGSGTQLSVL.